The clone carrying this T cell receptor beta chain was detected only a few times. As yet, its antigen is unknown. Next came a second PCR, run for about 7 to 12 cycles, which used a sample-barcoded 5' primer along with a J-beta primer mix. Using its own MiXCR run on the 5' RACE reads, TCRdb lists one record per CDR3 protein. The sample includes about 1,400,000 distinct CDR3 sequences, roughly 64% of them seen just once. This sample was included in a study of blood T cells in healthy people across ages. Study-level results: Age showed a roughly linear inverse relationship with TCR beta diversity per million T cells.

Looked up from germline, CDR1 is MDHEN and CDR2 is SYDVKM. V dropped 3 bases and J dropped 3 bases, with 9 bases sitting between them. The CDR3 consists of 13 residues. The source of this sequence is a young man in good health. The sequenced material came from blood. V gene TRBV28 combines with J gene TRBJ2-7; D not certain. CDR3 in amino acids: CASSLLSHYEQYF. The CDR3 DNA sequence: TGTGCCAGCAGTTTGTTGAGCCACTACGAGCAGTACTTC.